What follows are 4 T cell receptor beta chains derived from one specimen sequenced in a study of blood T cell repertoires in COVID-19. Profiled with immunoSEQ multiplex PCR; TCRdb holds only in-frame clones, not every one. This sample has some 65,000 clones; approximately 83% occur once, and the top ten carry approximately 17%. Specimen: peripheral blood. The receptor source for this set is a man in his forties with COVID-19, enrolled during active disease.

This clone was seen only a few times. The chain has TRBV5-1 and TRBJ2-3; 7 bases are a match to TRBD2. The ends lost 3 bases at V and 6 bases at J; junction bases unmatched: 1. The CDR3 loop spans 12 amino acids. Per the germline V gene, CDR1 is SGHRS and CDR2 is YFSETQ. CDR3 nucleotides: TGCGCCAGCAGCTCCGGGGGGGATACGCAGTATTTT. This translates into CASSSGGDTQYF.

CDR3 sequence: CSASGTGGSNQPQHF. In DNA, the CDR3 is TGCAGTGCTAGTGGGACCGGAGGGAGCAATCAGCCCCAGCATTTT. This sequence joins TRBV20-1 and TRBJ1-5; perhaps TRBD1 as D (5 bases). This CDR3 is 15 amino acids long. Germline V gives CDR1 DFQATT, CDR2 SNEGSKA (reference sequence). The germline V and J ends were trimmed by 3 bases and 1 base, with 13 bases remaining between them.

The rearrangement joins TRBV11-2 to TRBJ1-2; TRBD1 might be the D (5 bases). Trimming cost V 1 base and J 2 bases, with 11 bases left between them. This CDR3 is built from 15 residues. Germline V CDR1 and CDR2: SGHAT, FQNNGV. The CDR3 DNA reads TGTGCCAGCAGCTTAGTGGGGCCTAAAAACTATGGCTACACCTTC. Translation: CASSLVGPKNYGYTF.

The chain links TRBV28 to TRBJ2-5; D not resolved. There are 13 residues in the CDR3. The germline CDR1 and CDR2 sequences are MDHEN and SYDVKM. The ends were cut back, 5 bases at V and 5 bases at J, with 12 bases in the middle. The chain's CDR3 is CASSTAPRETQYF. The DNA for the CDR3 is TGTGCCAGCAGTACCGCGCCCCGGGAGACCCAGTACTTC. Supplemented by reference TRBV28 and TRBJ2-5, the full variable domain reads DVKVTQSSRYLVKRTGEKVFLECVQDMDHENMFWYRQDPGLGLRLIYFSYDVKMKEKGDIPEGYSVSREKKERFSLILESASTNQTSMYLCASSTAPRETQYFGPGTRLLVL.